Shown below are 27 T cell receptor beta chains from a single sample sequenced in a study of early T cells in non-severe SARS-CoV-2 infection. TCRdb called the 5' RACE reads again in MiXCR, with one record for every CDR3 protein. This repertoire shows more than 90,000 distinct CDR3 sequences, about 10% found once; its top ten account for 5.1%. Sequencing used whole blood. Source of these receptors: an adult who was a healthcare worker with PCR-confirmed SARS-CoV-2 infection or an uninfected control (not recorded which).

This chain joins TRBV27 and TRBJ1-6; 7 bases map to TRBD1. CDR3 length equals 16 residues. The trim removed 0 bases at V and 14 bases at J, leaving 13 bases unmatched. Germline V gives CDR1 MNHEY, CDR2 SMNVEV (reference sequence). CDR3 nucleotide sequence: TGTGCCAGCAGTTTATCCTCCCGGGACAGACAATTCACCCTCCACTTT. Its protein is CASSLSSRDRQFTLHF.

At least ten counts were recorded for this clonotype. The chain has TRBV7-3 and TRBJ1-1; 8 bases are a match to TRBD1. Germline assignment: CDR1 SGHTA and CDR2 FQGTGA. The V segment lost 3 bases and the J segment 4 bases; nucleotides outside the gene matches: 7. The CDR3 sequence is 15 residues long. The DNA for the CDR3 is TGTGCCAGCAGCTTGGACAGGGATGGTGCCACTGAAGCTTTCTTT. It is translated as CASSLDRDGATEAFF. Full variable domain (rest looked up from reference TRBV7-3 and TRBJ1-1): GAGVSQTPSNKVTEKGKYVELRCDPISGHTALYWYRQSLGQGPEFLIYFQGTGAADDSGLPNDRFFAVRPEGSVSTLKIQRTERGDSAVYLCASSLDRDGATEAFFGQGTRLTVV.

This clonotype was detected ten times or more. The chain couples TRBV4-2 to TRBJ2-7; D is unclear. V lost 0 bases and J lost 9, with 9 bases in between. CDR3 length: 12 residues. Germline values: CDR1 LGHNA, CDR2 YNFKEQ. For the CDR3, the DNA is TGTGCCAGCAGCCAAGATGGCAAGGGGCAGTACTTC. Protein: CASSQDGKGQYF.

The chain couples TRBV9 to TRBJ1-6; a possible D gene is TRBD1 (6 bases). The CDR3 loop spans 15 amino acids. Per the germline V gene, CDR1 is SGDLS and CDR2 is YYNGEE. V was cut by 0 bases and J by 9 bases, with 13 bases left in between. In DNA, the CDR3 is TGTGCCAGCAGCGTAGAGACAGGCGAACTTTCACCCCTCCACTTT. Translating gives CASSVETGELSPLHF.

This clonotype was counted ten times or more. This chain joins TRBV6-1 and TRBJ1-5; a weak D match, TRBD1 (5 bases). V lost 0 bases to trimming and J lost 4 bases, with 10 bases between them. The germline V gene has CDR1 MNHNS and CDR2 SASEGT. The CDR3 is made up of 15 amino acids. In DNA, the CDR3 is TGTGCCAGCAGTGAAGCGAGGACACCAAATCAGCCCCAGCATTTT. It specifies CASSEARTPNQPQHF.

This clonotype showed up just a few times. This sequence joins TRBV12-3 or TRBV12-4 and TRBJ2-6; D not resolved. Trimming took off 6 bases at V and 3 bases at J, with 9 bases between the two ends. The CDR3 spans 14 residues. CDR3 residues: CASSPNFGANVLTF. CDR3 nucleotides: TGTGCCAGCAGCCCCAATTTTGGGGCCAACGTCCTGACTTTC.

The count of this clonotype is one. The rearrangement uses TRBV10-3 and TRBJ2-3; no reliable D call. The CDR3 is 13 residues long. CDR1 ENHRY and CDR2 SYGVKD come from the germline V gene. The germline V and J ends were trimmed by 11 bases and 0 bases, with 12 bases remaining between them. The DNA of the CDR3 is TGTGCCGTCGCTAAGGTTAGCACAGATACGCAGTATTTT. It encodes CAVAKVSTDTQYF.

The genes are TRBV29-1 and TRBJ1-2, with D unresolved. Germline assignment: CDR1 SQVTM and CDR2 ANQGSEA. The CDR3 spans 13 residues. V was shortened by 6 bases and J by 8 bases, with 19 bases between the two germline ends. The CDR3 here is CSVTTPTPGGYTF. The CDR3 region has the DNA TGCAGCGTCACCACCCCAACCCCGGGAGGCTACACCTTC.

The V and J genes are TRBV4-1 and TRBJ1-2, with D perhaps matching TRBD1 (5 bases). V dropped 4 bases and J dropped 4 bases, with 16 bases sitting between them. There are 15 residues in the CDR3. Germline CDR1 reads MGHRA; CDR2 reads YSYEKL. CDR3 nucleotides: TGCGCCAGCAGCCCCGGGGCCTCACGTGGCTATGGCTACACCTTC. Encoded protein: CASSPGASRGYGYTF.

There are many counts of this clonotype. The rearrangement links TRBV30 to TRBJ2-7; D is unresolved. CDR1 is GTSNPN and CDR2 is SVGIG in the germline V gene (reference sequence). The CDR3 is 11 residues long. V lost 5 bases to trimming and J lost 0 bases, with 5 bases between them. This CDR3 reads CAWQVSYEQYF. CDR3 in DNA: TGTGCCTGGCAGGTCTCCTACGAGCAGTACTTC. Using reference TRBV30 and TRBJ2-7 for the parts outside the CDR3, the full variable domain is SQTIHQWPATLVQPVGSPLSLECTVEGTSNPNLYWYRQAAGRGLQLLFYSVGIGQISSEVPQNLSASRPQDRQFILSSKKLLLSDSGFYLCAWQVSYEQYFGPGTRLTVT.

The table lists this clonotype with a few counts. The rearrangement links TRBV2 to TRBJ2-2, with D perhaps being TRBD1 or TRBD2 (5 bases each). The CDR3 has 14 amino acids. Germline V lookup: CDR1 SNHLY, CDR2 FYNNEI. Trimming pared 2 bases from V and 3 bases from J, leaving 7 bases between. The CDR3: CASSERGHTGELFF. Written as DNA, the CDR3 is TGTGCCAGCAGTGAACGGGGACACACCGGGGAGCTGTTTTTT.

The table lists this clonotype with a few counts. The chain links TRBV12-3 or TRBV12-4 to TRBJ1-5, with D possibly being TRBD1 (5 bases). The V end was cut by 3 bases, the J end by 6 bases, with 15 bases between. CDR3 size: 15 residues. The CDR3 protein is CASSLKGWGGQPQHF. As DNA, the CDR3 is TGTGCCAGCAGTTTGAAGGGCTGGGGCGGTCAGCCCCAGCATTTT.

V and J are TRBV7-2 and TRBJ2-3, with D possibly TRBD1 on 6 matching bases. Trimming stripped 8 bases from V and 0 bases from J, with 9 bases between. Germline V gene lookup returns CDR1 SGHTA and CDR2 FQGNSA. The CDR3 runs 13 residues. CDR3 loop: CASRQGSTDTQYF. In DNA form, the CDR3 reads TGTGCCAGCCGCCAGGGGAGCACAGATACGCAGTATTTT.

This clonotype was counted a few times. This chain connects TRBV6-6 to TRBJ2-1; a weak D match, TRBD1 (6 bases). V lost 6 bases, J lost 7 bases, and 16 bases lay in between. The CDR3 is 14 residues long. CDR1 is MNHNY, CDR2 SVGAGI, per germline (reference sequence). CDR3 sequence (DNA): TGTGCCAGCAGCACCCCAACAGGGCCTAATGAGCAGTTCTTC. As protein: CASSTPTGPNEQFF.

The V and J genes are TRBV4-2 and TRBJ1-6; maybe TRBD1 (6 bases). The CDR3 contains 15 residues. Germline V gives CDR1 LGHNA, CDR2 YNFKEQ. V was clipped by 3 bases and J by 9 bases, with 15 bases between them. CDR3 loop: CASSQEGVSSSPLHF. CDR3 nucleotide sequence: TGTGCCAGCAGCCAGGAGGGGGTTTCGAGTTCACCCCTCCACTTT.

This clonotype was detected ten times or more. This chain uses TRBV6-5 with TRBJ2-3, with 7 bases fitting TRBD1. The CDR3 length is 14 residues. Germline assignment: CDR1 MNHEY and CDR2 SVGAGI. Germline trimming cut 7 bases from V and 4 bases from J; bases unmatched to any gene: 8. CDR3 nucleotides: TGTGCCAGCAAAAAACAGGGGCAAGCAGATACGCAGTATTTT. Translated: CASKKQGQADTQYF.

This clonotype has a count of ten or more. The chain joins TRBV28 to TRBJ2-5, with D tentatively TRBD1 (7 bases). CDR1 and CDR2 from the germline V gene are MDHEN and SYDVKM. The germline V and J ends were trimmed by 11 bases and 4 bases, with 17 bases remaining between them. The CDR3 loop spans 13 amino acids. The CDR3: CASGQGGRETQYF. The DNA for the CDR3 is TGTGCCTCCGGTCAGGGGGGCAGAGAGACCCAGTACTTC.

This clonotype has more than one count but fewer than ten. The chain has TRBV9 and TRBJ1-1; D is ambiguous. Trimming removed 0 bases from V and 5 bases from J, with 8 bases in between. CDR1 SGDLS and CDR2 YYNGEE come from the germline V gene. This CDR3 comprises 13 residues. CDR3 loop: CASSVDPATEAFF. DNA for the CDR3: TGTGCCAGCAGCGTAGATCCAGCAACTGAAGCTTTCTTT.

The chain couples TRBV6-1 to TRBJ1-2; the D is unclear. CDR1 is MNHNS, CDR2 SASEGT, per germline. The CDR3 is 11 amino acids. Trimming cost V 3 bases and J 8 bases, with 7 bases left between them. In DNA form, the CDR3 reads TGTGCCAGCAGTGATCTCATCGGCTACACCTTC. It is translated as CASSDLIGYTF.

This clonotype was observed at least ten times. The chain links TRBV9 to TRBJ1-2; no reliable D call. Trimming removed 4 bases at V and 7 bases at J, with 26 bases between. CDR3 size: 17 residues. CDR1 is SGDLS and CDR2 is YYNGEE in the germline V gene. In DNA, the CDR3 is TGTGCCAGCAGCCTGGGCGGTGCGGCAGGAAACTCACGTGGCTACACCTTC. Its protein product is CASSLGGAAGNSRGYTF. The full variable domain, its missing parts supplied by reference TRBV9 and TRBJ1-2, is DSGVTQTPKHLITATGQRVTLRCSPRSGDLSVYWYQQSLDQGLQFLIQYYNGEERAKGNILERFSAQQFPDLHSELNLSSLELGDSALYFCASSLGGAAGNSRGYTFGSGTRLTVV.

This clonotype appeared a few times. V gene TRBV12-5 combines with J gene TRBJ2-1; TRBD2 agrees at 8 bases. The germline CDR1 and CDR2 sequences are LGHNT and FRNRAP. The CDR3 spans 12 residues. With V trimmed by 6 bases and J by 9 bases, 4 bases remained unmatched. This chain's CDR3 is CASGPGGGEQFF. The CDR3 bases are TGTGCTAGTGGCCCCGGGGGGGGTGAGCAGTTCTTC. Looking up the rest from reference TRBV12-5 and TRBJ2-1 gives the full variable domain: DARVTQTPRHKVTEMGQEVTMRCQPILGHNTVFWYRQTMMQGLELLAYFRNRAPLDDSGMPKDRFSAEMPDATLATLKIQPSEPRDSAVYFCASGPGGGEQFFGPGTRLTVL.

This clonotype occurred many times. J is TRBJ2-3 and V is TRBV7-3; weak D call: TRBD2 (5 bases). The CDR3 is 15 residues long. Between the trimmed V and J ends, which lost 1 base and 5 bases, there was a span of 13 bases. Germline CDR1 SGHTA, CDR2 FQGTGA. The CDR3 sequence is CASSLMATREDTQYF. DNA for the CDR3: TGTGCCAGCAGCTTAATGGCCACTCGGGAAGATACGCAGTATTTT.

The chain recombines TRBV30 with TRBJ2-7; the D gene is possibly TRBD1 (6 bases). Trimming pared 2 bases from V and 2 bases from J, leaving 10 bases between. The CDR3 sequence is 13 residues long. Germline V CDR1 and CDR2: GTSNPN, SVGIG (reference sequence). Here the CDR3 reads CAWSSDRTYEQYF. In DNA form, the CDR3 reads TGTGCCTGGAGTTCTGACAGGACCTACGAGCAGTACTTC.

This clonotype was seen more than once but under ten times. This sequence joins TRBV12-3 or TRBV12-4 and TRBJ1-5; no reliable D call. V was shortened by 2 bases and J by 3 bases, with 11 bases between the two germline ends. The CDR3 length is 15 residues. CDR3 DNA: TGTGCCAGCAGTTTAATGGACGTGAACAATCAGCCCCAGCATTTT. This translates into CASSLMDVNNQPQHF.

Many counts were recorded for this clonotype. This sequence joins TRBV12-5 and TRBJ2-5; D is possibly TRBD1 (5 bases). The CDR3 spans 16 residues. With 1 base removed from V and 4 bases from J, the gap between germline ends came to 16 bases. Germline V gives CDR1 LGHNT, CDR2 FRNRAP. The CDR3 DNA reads TGTGCTAGTGGTTTGGATTCAGGGATTACCGGAGAGACCCAGTACTTC. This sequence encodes CASGLDSGITGETQYF.

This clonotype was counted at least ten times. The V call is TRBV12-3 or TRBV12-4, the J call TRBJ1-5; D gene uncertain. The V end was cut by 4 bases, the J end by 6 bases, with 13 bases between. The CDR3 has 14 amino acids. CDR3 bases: TGTGCCAGCAGTTACCGGGATTGGGGTCAGCCCCAGCATTTT. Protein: CASSYRDWGQPQHF.

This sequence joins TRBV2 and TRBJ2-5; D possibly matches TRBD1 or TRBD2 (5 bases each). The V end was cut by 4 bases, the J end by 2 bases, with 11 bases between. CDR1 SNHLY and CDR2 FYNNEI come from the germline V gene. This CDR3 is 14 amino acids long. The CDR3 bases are TGTGCCAGCAGTGGTGGGGACGGACAAGAGACCCAGTACTTC. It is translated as CASSGGDGQETQYF.